Following are 23 T cell receptor beta chains from one sample sequenced in a study of OX40 agonist ivuxolimab in advanced cancers. Measured with immunoSEQ multiplex PCR; TCRdb has only the in-frame clones, and not every one. The sample records just under 85,000 clones, roughly 84% being singletons. Sequencing was performed on CD4+ or CD8+ T cells sorted from blood, taken in a trial of the OX40 agonist ivuxolimab. Receptors originate from an adult with an advanced solid tumor such as melanoma, head and neck, liver or kidney cancer.

The V and J genes are TRBV12-5 and TRBJ2-5, with 7 positions matching TRBD1. The end of the DNA aligns better with TRBJ2-7, so the J call may be wrong. The CDR3 has 15 amino acids. Germline lookup yields CDR1 LGHNT and CDR2 FRNRAP. CDR3 coding DNA: TGTGCTAGTGGTTTGGGACAGGGTAATGTAAACGAGCAGTACTTC. This gives the protein CASGLGQGNVNEQYF.

The chain is built from TRBV7-3 and TRBJ2-2; TRBD1 might be the D (5 bases). The germline CDR1 and CDR2 sequences are SGHTA and FQGTGA. The CDR3 runs 14 residues. The V end was cut by 1 base, the J end by 6 bases, with 9 bases between. CDR3 region: CASSLKGLPGELFF. Written as DNA, the CDR3 is TGTGCCAGCAGCTTAAAGGGGTTACCCGGGGAGCTGTTTTTT.

The genes are TRBV5-1 and TRBJ1-1; maybe TRBD1 (5 bases). This CDR3 is 14 amino acids long. V lost 5 bases, J lost 1 base, and 12 bases lay in between. Germline lookup yields CDR1 SGHRS and CDR2 YFSETQ. The CDR3 is CASRRQGGNTEAFF. CDR3 nucleotide sequence: TGCGCCAGCAGGCGTCAGGGAGGGAACACTGAAGCTTTCTTT.

The rearrangement uses TRBV6-1 and TRBJ2-5; D is unresolved. V was trimmed by 7 bases and J by 5 bases, leaving 8 bases between them. CDR3 length equals 11 residues. The germline CDR1 and CDR2 sequences are MNHNS and SASEGT. CDR3 protein: CASTSRETQYF. In DNA form, the CDR3 reads TGTGCCAGCACCTCGAGGGAGACCCAGTACTTC.

This chain joins TRBV6-1 and TRBJ2-7, with D tentatively TRBD1 (5 bases). The CDR3 length is 13 residues. V was shortened by 1 base and J by 2 bases, with 6 bases between the two germline ends. Germline-derived CDR1 and CDR2 are MNHNS and SASEGT. The CDR3 protein is CASSEGQTYEQYF. The CDR3, as DNA: TGTGCCAGCAGTGAAGGACAGACCTACGAGCAGTACTTC.

This clone showed up just a few times. The chain couples TRBV18 to TRBJ1-5, with 8 bases lining up with TRBD1. Germline V gene lookup returns CDR1 KGHSH and CDR2 LQKENI. The CDR3 sequence is 15 residues long. The trim removed 3 bases at V and 2 bases at J, leaving 3 bases unmatched. CDR3 region: CASSPDRVGNQPQHF. CDR3 bases: TGTGCCAGCTCACCGGACAGGGTGGGCAATCAGCCCCAGCATTTT.

The chain recombines TRBV7-8 with TRBJ2-3; D is unclear. The CDR3 extends over 13 amino acids. CDR1 SGHVS and CDR2 FQNEAQ come from the germline V gene. V was clipped by 6 bases and J by 2 bases, with 9 bases between them. CDR3 protein: CASRRIITDTQYF. The CDR3 DNA reads as TGTGCCAGCAGGCGAATTATCACAGATACGCAGTATTTT.

This chain links TRBV6-5 with TRBJ1-5; TRBD1 aligns across 7 bases. Germline values: CDR1 MNHEY, CDR2 SVGAGI. V was pared by 6 bases and J by 1 base, with 6 bases of the junction left unmatched. CDR3 size: 15 residues. The DNA for the CDR3 is TGTGCCAGCAGCTTCGGGACAGCCAGCAATCAGCCCCAGCATTTT. Translated: CASSFGTASNQPQHF.

The chain uses TRBV7-2 and TRBJ2-4; TRBD2 aligns across 9 bases. Germline V CDR1 and CDR2: SGHTA, FQGNSA. CDR3 size: 15 residues. V was clipped by 5 bases and J by 4 bases; unmatched bases: 6. CDR3 sequence reads: CASSREAGGKNIQYF. CDR3 sequence (DNA): TGTGCCAGCAGCCGCGAGGCGGGGGGGAAAAACATTCAGTACTTC. Complete variable domain (other parts from reference TRBV7-2 and TRBJ2-4): GAGVSQSPSNKVTEKGKDVELRCDPISGHTALYWYRQSLGQGLEFLIYFQGNSAPDKSGLPSDRFSAERTGGSVSTLTIQRTQQEDSAVYLCASSREAGGKNIQYFGAGTRLSVL.

The chain recombines TRBV29-1 with TRBJ2-5, with D unclear. This CDR3 is built from 12 residues. With 3 bases removed from V and 1 base from J, the gap between germline ends came to 6 bases. Germline V lookup: CDR1 SQVTM, CDR2 ANQGSEA. Here the CDR3 DNA reads TGCAGCGTTGATACAGCCCAAGAGACCCAGTACTTC. Its protein product is CSVDTAQETQYF.

This clone was picked up one time. The chain has TRBV5-1 and TRBJ2-1, with TRBD2 matching over 9 bases. The ends lost 0 bases at V and 8 bases at J; junction bases unmatched: 9. The CDR3 covers 16 residues. Germline V CDR1 and CDR2: SGHRS, YFSETQ. The CDR3 region is CASSLAPLAGRDEQFF. In DNA form, the CDR3 reads TGCGCCAGCAGCTTGGCCCCGCTAGCGGGACGGGATGAGCAGTTCTTC.

The chain uses TRBV9 and TRBJ1-2; D gene unclear. The CDR3 spans 15 residues. V lost 0 bases, J lost 4 bases, and 13 bases lay in between. Germline loops: CDR1 SGDLS, CDR2 YYNGEE. The CDR3 region is CASSVAETRAYGYTF. In DNA, the CDR3 is TGTGCCAGCAGCGTAGCTGAAACAAGGGCCTATGGCTACACCTTC.

The rearrangement joins TRBV18 to TRBJ2-1; the D is unclear. The CDR3 has 15 residues. Germline lookup yields CDR1 KGHSH and CDR2 LQKENI. V lost 0 bases, J lost 3 bases, and 9 bases lay in between. CDR3 coding DNA: TGTGCCAGCTCACCACCGGGCAAGGGCTACAATGAGCAGTTCTTC. It codes for CASSPPGKGYNEQFF.

DNA for the CDR3: TGTGCCAGTAGTATAATAGCGGGGGCCTACTCTGGGGCCAACGTCCTGACTTTC. Protein sequence: CASSIIAGAYSGANVLTF. The chain recombines TRBV19 with TRBJ2-6; 9 positions agree with TRBD2. V dropped 2 bases and J dropped 0; count of bases not matched to a gene: 5. In germline, CDR1 is LNHDA, CDR2 SQIVND (reference sequence). This CDR3 is 18 amino acids long.

The V call is TRBV11-2, the J call TRBJ2-3, with D possibly being TRBD1 (7 bases). The germline V gene has CDR1 SGHAT and CDR2 FQNNGV. The V gene lost 7 bases and the J gene lost 3 bases, with 17 bases spanning the gap. The CDR3 contains 15 residues. The CDR3 DNA reads TGTGCCAGCATCCCCTGGAGGGGGCGAACAGATACGCAGTATTTT. It specifies CASIPWRGRTDTQYF.

The chain couples TRBV9 to TRBJ1-6, with D possibly matching TRBD1 (6 bases). V lost 0 bases, J lost 9 bases, and 16 bases lay in between. Germline V gene data show CDR1 as SGDLS and CDR2 as YYNGEE. The CDR3 extends over 16 amino acids. CDR3 coding DNA: TGTGCCAGCAGCGTAGCCGAGGGGGGGCAAGGTTCACCCCTCCACTTT. It yields the protein CASSVAEGGQGSPLHF.

This clone was found a few times. The V and J genes are TRBV7-8 and TRBJ1-5; D might be TRBD1 (6 bases). With 1 base removed from V and 3 bases from J, the gap between germline ends came to 19 bases. There are 18 residues in the CDR3. CDR1 and CDR2 from the germline V gene are SGHVS and FQNEAQ. For the CDR3, the DNA is TGTGCCAGCAGCTTAGGAGGCGTCAGGGGAAAGTTCAATCAGCCCCAGCATTTT. Translating gives CASSLGGVRGKFNQPQHF.

This clone was detected a few times. The genes are TRBV19 and TRBJ2-7; 7 bases are shared with TRBD1. The V and J ends lost 3 bases and 5 bases, in that order; junction bases with no gene match: 16. Germline assignment: CDR1 LNHDA and CDR2 SQIVND (reference sequence). The CDR3 runs 17 residues. This CDR3 is CASSISSGTVRHHEQYF. The CDR3 DNA reads TGTGCCAGTAGTATTTCCTCCGGGACAGTGAGGCACCACGAGCAGTACTTC.

V usage is TRBV10-1 and J usage is TRBJ2-2; no clear D. CDR3 length: 13 residues. The germline V gene has CDR1 WNHNN and CDR2 SYGVQD (reference sequence). V shed 3 bases and J shed 3 bases, with 5 bases lying between them. Here the CDR3 reads CASSDIDTGELFF. In nucleotides, the CDR3 is TGCGCCAGCAGTGATATCGACACCGGGGAGCTGTTTTTT.

The gene calls are TRBV5-4 and TRBJ1-1, with no clear D. Trimming shortened V by 1 base and J by 1 base, and 11 bases separated the two germline ends. CDR1 and CDR2 from the germline V gene are SGHNT and YYREEE (reference sequence). The CDR3 is 15 residues long. CDR3 residues: CASSLLTRENTEAFF. The CDR3, as DNA: TGTGCCAGCAGCTTGTTGACTCGGGAGAACACTGAAGCTTTCTTT.

This clone showed up just once. This chain joins TRBV6-1 and TRBJ1-5; D perhaps matches TRBD1 (6 bases). Trimming cost V 4 bases and J 1 base, with 11 bases left between them. CDR1 is MNHNS, CDR2 SASEGT, per germline. The CDR3 loop spans 15 amino acids. Here the CDR3 reads CASSAQGISNQPQHF. CDR3 coding DNA: TGTGCCAGCAGTGCACAGGGAATAAGCAATCAGCCCCAGCATTTT.

The genes are TRBV13 and TRBJ1-1, with a weak D call TRBD1 (5 bases). The CDR3 consists of 15 residues. CDR1 and CDR2 (germline): PRHDT, FYEKMQ (reference sequence). The V and J ends lost 5 bases and 4 bases respectively, with 17 bases between them. CDR3 nucleotides: TGTGCCAGCAGCCTTCCGGGGGGGAGGGGCACTGAAGCTTTCTTT. Its translation: CASSLPGGRGTEAFF.

In this sample, this clone turned up once. The J gene is TRBJ1-5, the V gene TRBV6-1, with a tentative D call TRBD1 (5 bases). The CDR3 has 14 amino acids. V was clipped by 2 bases and J by 4 bases, with 9 bases between them. CDR1 and CDR2 from the germline V gene are MNHNS and SASEGT. CDR3 in amino acids: CASSESWGNQPQHF. The CDR3 region has the DNA TGTGCCAGCAGTGAATCATGGGGGAATCAGCCCCAGCATTTT.